The sequence of this TCR beta chain was determined in a study of T-cell reconstitution after alpha-beta-depleted transplantation in children. Regarding the study as a whole: T-cell numbers and diversity, one year after transplant, stemmed largely from T cells that were newly produced. The study traced high day-60 TCRbeta diversity in some patients to surviving recipient T cells and thymic progenitors. After transplant, at about two months, alpha-beta T cells were reportedly derived from several hundred expanded graft clones.

This CDR3 has 13 residues. V lost 5 bases, J lost 4 bases, and 10 bases lay in between. On this clonotype: As yet, its antigen is unknown.

Preparing the TCRbeta library involved the use of unique molecular identifiers. TCRdb called the PCR reads again in MiXCR, with one record for every CDR3 protein. The sample carries around 440,000 distinct CDR3 sequences, roughly 16% recorded once. Sequenced here: PBMCs, mostly from graft donor cells, sampled 360 days after TCRalphabeta/CD19-depleted stem cell transplant. The chain links TRBV12-3 or TRBV12-4 to TRBJ2-3; D might be TRBD2 (5 bases). This sequence originates from a boy under two years old who had a stem cell transplant for Wiskott-Aldrich syndrome, so the T cells may come from the graft donor. The CDR3: CASSQDWADTQYF. The CDR3 bases are TGTGCCAGCAGTCAGGACTGGGCAGATACGCAGTATTTT.